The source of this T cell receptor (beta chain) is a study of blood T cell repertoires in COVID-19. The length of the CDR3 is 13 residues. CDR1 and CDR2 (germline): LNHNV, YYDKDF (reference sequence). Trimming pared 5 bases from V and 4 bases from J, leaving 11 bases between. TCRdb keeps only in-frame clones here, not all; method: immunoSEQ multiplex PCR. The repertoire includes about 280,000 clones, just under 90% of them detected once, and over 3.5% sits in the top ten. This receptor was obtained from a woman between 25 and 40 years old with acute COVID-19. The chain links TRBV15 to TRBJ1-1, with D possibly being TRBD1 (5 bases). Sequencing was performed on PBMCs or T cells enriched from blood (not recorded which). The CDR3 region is CATSVQTATEAFF. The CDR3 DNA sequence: TGTGCCACCAGCGTACAGACAGCCACTGAAGCTTTCTTT.